This T cell receptor beta chain derives from a study of immune evolution from preneoplasia to lung adenocarcinoma. Germline V gene sequence: CDR1 GTSNPN, CDR2 SVGIG (reference sequence). V lost 5 bases and J lost 0; bases outside the gene matches: 2. This CDR3 comprises 15 residues. Study-level results: Normal lung had the highest top T cell clone frequencies.

Two lung cancer pathologists independently confirmed each histologic diagnosis. Profiling relied on immunoSEQ multiplex PCR, and the TCRdb table lists in-frame clones only, not all of them. The sample consists of several thousand clones, around 77% of them appearing once. The table lists this clone with a few counts. What it binds is unknown. The genes are TRBV30 and TRBJ2-4, with TRBD2 matching 12 bases. The TCR was taken from a person between 55 and 80 years old with lung adenocarcinoma. Sequencing was carried out using FFPE adjacent normal lung tissue. CDR3 amino acids: CAWQTSGRAKNIQYF. Here the CDR3 DNA reads TGTGCCTGGCAGACTAGCGGGAGAGCCAAAAACATTCAGTACTTC.